This T cell receptor (beta chain) was retrieved from a study of blood T cell repertoires in COVID-19. Looking at the study overall: Specimens from acute and convalescent COVID-19 originated in the United States, Italy and Spain.

Original handling: By means of reference gene primer amplification, nucleated cell counts were estimated. TCRdb keeps only in-frame clones here, not all; method: immunoSEQ multiplex PCR. V, J and clone size were drawn from that table, and D and trimming were deduced from the DNA. The table shows 140,000 to 150,000 clones, with over 80% occurring only once. This CDR3 region has 14 residues. Germline V gene sequence: CDR1 MNHEY, CDR2 SMNVEV (reference sequence). V lost 11 bases and J lost 1; bases outside the gene matches: 7. This chain joins TRBV27 and TRBJ2-2; 7 bases are a match to TRBD2. The sample taken for sequencing was peripheral blood. The TCR comes from a woman in her fifties or sixties with acute or convalescent COVID-19. CDR3 sequence (DNA): TGTGCCGCCCGGGGGGATCAGAACACCGGGGAGCTGTTTTTT. As protein: CAARGDQNTGELFF.